This TCR beta chain was found in a study of blood T cell repertoires in COVID-19. Study as a whole: Collection of acute and convalescent COVID-19 samples took place in the United States, Italy and Spain.

Libraries were prepared by immunoSEQ multiplex PCR; TCRdb keeps only in-frame clonotypes and omits some of them. Among approximately 80,000 clones listed, around 81% were seen once. CDR1 is SNHLY and CDR2 is FYNNEI in the germline V gene. The CDR3 covers 14 residues. V dropped 8 bases and J dropped 7; count of bases not matched to a gene: 7. The sequence was obtained from a woman in her 70s with acute or convalescent COVID-19. Sequences were obtained from peripheral blood. The chain couples TRBV2 to TRBJ2-2; 10 bases match TRBD1. As DNA, the CDR3 is TGTGCCAGCGGAAGACAGGGGGCTAGCGGGGAGCTGTTTTTT. This translates into CASGRQGASGELFF.